This T cell receptor (beta chain) emerged from a study of spatial heterogeneity in lung cancer. Background on the study: Taken at a median of approximately two years after resection, follow-up PBMC samples underwent sequencing when available.

Each CDR3 protein is one row after TCRdb ran MiXCR on the 5' RACE reads. This table holds about 52,000 distinct CDR3 sequences, 7.4% found once. Time point described: blood at routine non-recurrence follow-up after resection. Unsorted whole RNA from tumor, nontumor lung or frozen PBMC underwent sequencing. The length of the CDR3 is 14 residues. V gave up 3 bases and J gave up 2 bases, with 9 bases separating them. Turning to this clonotype: As yet, its antigen is unknown.

Study-wide results and caveats: The appearance of ubiquitous expanded tumor TCRs in blood was greater at resection than follow-up.

This TCR derives from a female donor with early-stage non-small cell lung cancer. The input for sequencing was PBMCs, taken at follow-up. The V gene is TRBV12-3 or TRBV12-4, the J gene TRBJ2-3, with D perhaps TRBD1 (5 bases). DNA of the CDR3: TGTGCCAGCAGTTTTCAGGGAAACACAGATACGCAGTATTTT. Translating gives CASSFQGNTDTQYF.